One sample yielded the 15 T cell receptor beta chains listed below, sequenced in a study of T cell responses to AZD1222 COVID-19 vaccine. The table came from immunoSEQ multiplex PCR; TCRdb's copy has only in-frame clones and leaves some out. The sample has roughly 120,000 clones, nearly 90% seen once. This specimen was peripheral blood, taken on day 0 of AZD1222 vaccination. These receptors all come from an adult in good health.

The CDR3: CASSLSGVGGMNTEAFF. The CDR3 DNA follows: TGCGCCAGCAGCTTGTCCGGGGTTGGGGGCATGAACACTGAAGCTTTCTTT. The chain combines TRBV5-1 with TRBJ1-1, with D possibly being TRBD1 (6 bases). CDR1 and CDR2 from the germline V gene are SGHRS and YFSETQ. V lost 1 base and J 0 bases, leaving 16 bases between the germline ends. There are 17 residues in the CDR3. Complete variable domain (other parts from reference TRBV5-1 and TRBJ1-1): KAGVTQTPRYLIKTRGQQVTLSCSPISGHRSVSWYQQTPGQGLQFLFEYFSETQRNKGNFPGRFSGRQFSNSRSEMNVSTLELGDSALYLCASSLSGVGGMNTEAFFGQGTRLTVV.

The V call is TRBV6-2 or TRBV6-3, the J call TRBJ2-1, with D uncertain. The CDR3 spans 16 residues. Germline V lookup: CDR1 MNHEY, CDR2 SVGEGT. V was trimmed by 2 bases and J by 4 bases, leaving 15 bases between them. For the CDR3, the DNA is TGTGCCAGCAGTTACCAGGCAGTACCAATTTACAATGAGCAGTTCTTC. Translating it yields CASSYQAVPIYNEQFF.

V is TRBV15 and J is TRBJ1-3; TRBD1 agrees at 8 bases. With 1 base clipped from V and 0 bases from J, the junction kept 2 bases outside the gene matches. This CDR3 spans 16 amino acids. Germline V gene lookup returns CDR1 LNHNV and CDR2 YYDKDF (reference sequence). Here the CDR3 DNA reads TGTGCCACCAGCAGAGGGACAGGGCTCTCTGGAAACACCATATATTTT. This codes for CATSRGTGLSGNTIYF.

This chain connects TRBV3-1 (or the pseudogene TRBV3-2) to TRBJ2-5, with 13 bases that match TRBD2. CDR3 length: 16 amino acids. CDR1 is LGHDT, CDR2 YNNKEL, per germline (reference sequence). V trimming: 4 bases; J trimming: 1 base; junction bases outside the gene matches: 3. The CDR3 protein is CASSPRLAGGQETQYF. The CDR3 coding sequence is TGTGCCAGCAGCCCCCGACTAGCGGGAGGCCAAGAGACCCAGTACTTC.

The genes are TRBV3-1 (or the pseudogene TRBV3-2) and TRBJ2-3; D is uncertain. V was cut by 0 bases and J by 1 base, with 8 bases left in between. CDR1 is LGHDT, CDR2 YNNKEL, per germline (reference sequence). The CDR3 sequence is 15 residues long. The CDR3 reads CASSQDRGRTDTQYF. The CDR3, as DNA: TGTGCCAGCAGCCAAGATCGTGGGCGCACAGATACGCAGTATTTT.

V gene TRBV19 combines with J gene TRBJ1-1; no firm D call. Germline values: CDR1 LNHDA, CDR2 SQIVND (reference sequence). V was cut by 4 bases and J by 4 bases, with 13 bases left in between. This CDR3 has 14 amino acids. The CDR3 DNA sequence: TGTGCCAGTAGTACGGACGCGTTGGGCACTGAAGCTTTCTTT. Translating it yields CASSTDALGTEAFF.

V gene TRBV3-1 (or the pseudogene TRBV3-2) combines with J gene TRBJ2-3, with D maybe TRBD1 (5 bases). The CDR3 runs to 13 residues. V dropped 2 bases and J dropped 3 bases, with 6 bases sitting between them. CDR1 is LGHDT, CDR2 YNNKEL, per germline (reference sequence). The chain's CDR3 is CASSQRGTDTQYF. The CDR3 DNA reads as TGTGCCAGCAGCCAAAGGGGAACAGATACGCAGTATTTT.

The chain is built from TRBV7-3 and TRBJ1-6; D gene unclear. The CDR3 totals 14 residues. The V gene's germline CDR1 is SGHTA and CDR2 FQGTGA. Deletions cut 5 bases from V and 14 bases from J, with 19 bases between. The CDR3 DNA reads as TGTGCCAGCAGCCCCGGGATCTATTCACGGTCCCTCCACTTT. It specifies CASSPGIYSRSLHF.

This chain links TRBV11-2 with TRBJ1-2; D possibly corresponds to TRBD1 (5 bases). V lost 5 bases to trimming and J lost 2 bases, with 9 bases between them. The germline V gene has CDR1 SGHAT and CDR2 FQNNGV. This CDR3 has 13 residues. The CDR3 reads CASSPGFNYGYTF. Written as DNA, the CDR3 is TGTGCCAGCAGCCCAGGGTTCAACTATGGCTACACCTTC.

The chain uses TRBV18 and TRBJ2-2; a weak D match, TRBD1 (6 bases). Germline CDR1 reads KGHSH; CDR2 reads LQKENI. The CDR3 extends over 16 amino acids. V shed 0 bases and J shed 0 bases, with 8 bases lying between them. Here the CDR3 DNA reads TGTGCCAGCTCACCACCGAACAGGGCGAACACCGGGGAGCTGTTTTTT. It translates to CASSPPNRANTGELFF.

The chain carries TRBV5-1 and TRBJ1-2; 9 bases line up with TRBD1. The V and J ends lost 5 bases and 7 bases, in that order; junction bases with no gene match: 9. Germline V lookup: CDR1 SGHRS, CDR2 YFSETQ. The CDR3 is made up of 14 amino acids. For the CDR3, the DNA is TGCGCCAGCAGTCCACCACAGGGGGCGAGTGGCTACACCTTC. Translating gives CASSPPQGASGYTF.

The rearrangement links TRBV2 to TRBJ1-5; 8 nucleotides line up with TRBD1. Germline trimming cut 6 bases from V and 2 bases from J; bases unmatched to any gene: 3. The V gene's germline CDR1 is SNHLY and CDR2 FYNNEI. The CDR3 sequence is 14 residues long. The CDR3 sequence is CASSDRGRNQPQHF. DNA for the CDR3: TGTGCCAGCAGCGACAGGGGACGCAATCAGCCCCAGCATTTT.

This chain joins TRBV7-9 and TRBJ2-1, with a possible D match to TRBD1 (5 bases). With 5 bases removed from V and 8 bases from J, the gap between germline ends came to 16 bases. CDR3 size: 14 residues. The germline V gene has CDR1 SEHNR and CDR2 FQNEAQ (reference sequence). CDR3: CASSLLQGRDEQFF. The CDR3 DNA reads as TGTGCCAGCAGCCTGCTCCAGGGAAGGGATGAGCAGTTCTTC. Supplemented by reference TRBV7-9 and TRBJ2-1, the full variable domain reads DTGVSQNPRHKITKRGQNVTFRCDPISEHNRLYWYRQTLGQGPEFLTYFQNEAQLEKSRLLSDRFSAERPKGSFSTLEIQRTEQGDSAMYLCASSLLQGRDEQFFGPGTRLTVL.

The chain employs TRBV24-1 and TRBJ2-1; 8 bases line up with TRBD1. From germline, CDR1 is KGHDR and CDR2 SFDVKD. The V and J ends lost 10 bases and 8 bases, in that order; junction bases with no gene match: 21. The CDR3 length is 17 residues. The CDR3: CATLSDRGGQYTDEQFF. In nucleotides, the CDR3 is TGTGCCACTTTGTCCGACAGGGGAGGCCAGTACACGGATGAGCAGTTCTTC.

This clone has only one observation. V is TRBV5-6 and J is TRBJ1-6, with 7 bases identical to TRBD1. Trimming took 4 bases from V and 6 from J; bases not matched to a gene: 4. The germline CDR1 and CDR2 sequences are SGHDT and YYEEEE. The CDR3 runs to 14 residues. The CDR3 loop reads CASSEGQLNSPLHF. CDR3 sequence (DNA): TGTGCCAGCAGCGAGGGACAGCTTAATTCACCCCTCCACTTT.